These 14 T cell receptor beta chains came from one sample sequenced in a study of T cell responses to AZD1222 COVID-19 vaccine. TCRdb keeps only in-frame clones here, not all; method: immunoSEQ multiplex PCR. The sample carries 110,000 or so clones, around 83% recorded once. Sequencing was performed on peripheral blood, taken on day 0 of AZD1222 vaccination. These receptors were obtained from an adult in good health.

This chain joins TRBV19 and TRBJ1-2, with a weak D call TRBD1 (5 bases). From germline, CDR1 is LNHDA and CDR2 SQIVND (reference sequence). V lost 4 bases and J 7 bases, leaving 13 bases between the germline ends. The CDR3 is 13 amino acids. CDR3 nucleotide sequence: TGTGCCAGTAGTAGTCAGGGAGAGACTGGCTACACCTTC. Protein: CASSSQGETGYTF.

V gene TRBV5-1 combines with J gene TRBJ2-1, with D perhaps matching TRBD2 (5 bases). CDR1 SGHRS and CDR2 YFSETQ come from the germline V gene. V lost 5 bases to trimming and J lost 8 bases, with 8 bases between them. This CDR3 contains 11 residues. CDR3 protein: CASRAGHEQFF. CDR3 nucleotides: TGCGCCAGCAGGGCGGGCCATGAGCAGTTCTTC.

The V call is TRBV5-1, the J call TRBJ2-5, with TRBD1 identical over 7 bases. The CDR3 sequence is 14 residues long. Germline CDR1 is SGHRS and CDR2 is YFSETQ. J lost 2 bases, V lost 1 base, and 2 bases had no gene match. Written as DNA, the CDR3 is TGCGCCAGCAGCTTGACAGGGGAGCAAGAGACCCAGTACTTC. This sequence encodes CASSLTGEQETQYF.

The J gene is TRBJ2-1, the V gene TRBV4-3; 9 positions match TRBD2. CDR1 and CDR2 from the germline V gene are LGHNA and YSLEER. CDR3 length equals 17 residues. The J segment lost 7 bases and the V segment lost 0 bases, leaving 10 bases of the junction unmatched. The CDR3 here is CASSQDLTGLANNEQFF. The CDR3 DNA sequence: TGCGCCAGCAGCCAAGATCTCACCGGACTAGCGAATAATGAGCAGTTCTTC.

The chain uses TRBV9 and TRBJ2-3; 10 bases map to TRBD1. This CDR3 has 16 residues. Germline CDR1 reads SGDLS; CDR2 reads YYNGEE. The trim removed 2 bases at V and 0 bases at J, leaving 3 bases unmatched. CDR3: CASSVGTGESTDTQYF. DNA of the CDR3: TGTGCCAGCAGCGTGGGGACAGGGGAAAGCACAGATACGCAGTATTTT.

The chain links TRBV5-4 to TRBJ2-7; D might be TRBD2 (6 bases). CDR3 size: 14 residues. Germline lookup yields CDR1 SGHNT and CDR2 YYREEE (reference sequence). V lost 4 bases and J 2 bases, leaving 13 bases between the germline ends. The CDR3 sequence: CASSRGDRPYEQYF. The CDR3 DNA sequence: TGTGCCAGCAGCCGCGGGGATCGACCCTACGAGCAGTACTTC.

DNA of the CDR3: TGTGCCAGCAGACAGGAAACCAGCTCGGTTCAGCCCCAGCATTTT. It codes for CASRQETSSVQPQHF. The chain has TRBV6-5 and TRBJ1-5; TRBD1 is a possible D gene (5 bases). The V end was cut by 6 bases, the J end by 6 bases, with 18 bases between. The CDR3 has 15 residues. Looked up from germline, CDR1 is MNHEY and CDR2 is SVGAGI.

This CDR3 reads CASSPPSGGTDTQYF. The CDR3 DNA is TGTGCCAGCTCTCCGCCTAGCGGGGGGACAGATACGCAGTATTTT. The chain carries TRBV7-2 and TRBJ2-3, with TRBD2 matching 11 bases. Germline lookup yields CDR1 SGHTA and CDR2 FQGNSA. V dropped 8 bases and J dropped 3; count of bases not matched to a gene: 7. The CDR3 sequence is 15 residues long.

This chain joins TRBV19 and TRBJ2-7; D is tentatively TRBD1 or TRBD2 (7 bases each). There are 13 residues in the CDR3. CDR1 LNHDA and CDR2 SQIVND come from the germline V gene (reference sequence). V lost 5 bases to trimming and J lost 4 bases, with 12 bases between them. In DNA, the CDR3 is TGTGCCAGTAGTCCAGGGGGAGGGTACGAGCAGTACTTC. This gives the protein CASSPGGGYEQYF.

The chain combines TRBV30 with TRBJ1-2, with D unresolved. The CDR3 totals 14 residues. Trimming left V 2 bases short and J 0 bases short, with 10 bases between. Germline CDR1 and CDR2: GTSNPN and SVGIG (reference sequence). The CDR3 loop reads CAWSPALSNYGYTF. The CDR3 DNA follows: TGTGCCTGGAGTCCGGCCCTTTCTAACTATGGCTACACCTTC. The variable domain in full, completed from reference TRBV30 and TRBJ1-2, reads SQTIHQWPATLVQPVGSPLSLECTVEGTSNPNLYWYRQAAGRGLQLLFYSVGIGQISSEVPQNLSASRPQDRQFILSSKKLLLSDSGFYLCAWSPALSNYGYTFGSGTRLTVV.

The chain uses TRBV7-9 and TRBJ1-4; 7 bases align to TRBD1. Losses at the gene ends were 6 bases for V and 2 bases for J; bases not matched to a gene: 6. This CDR3 spans 15 amino acids. The germline gives CDR1 SEHNR, CDR2 FQNEAQ (reference sequence). DNA of the CDR3: TGTGCCAGCAGTTCACGGGACAGTACTAATGAAAAACTGTTTTTT. Its protein product is CASSSRDSTNEKLFF.

This clone was found once. The chain couples TRBV11-1 to TRBJ2-5; 8 bases are shared with TRBD2. Germline loops: CDR1 SGHAT, CDR2 FQDESV (reference sequence). The CDR3 totals 16 residues. Unmatched junction bases numbered 8, after V lost 3 bases and J lost 2 bases. The CDR3 is CASSLGSRGGQETQYF. CDR3 sequence (DNA): TGTGCCAGCAGCTTGGGGAGTCGGGGGGGTCAAGAGACCCAGTACTTC.

V gene TRBV19 combines with J gene TRBJ1-1; TRBD1 is a possible D gene (5 bases). Germline V gene sequence: CDR1 LNHDA, CDR2 SQIVND (reference sequence). The CDR3 sequence is 11 residues long. V lost 3 bases to trimming and J lost 8 bases, with 7 bases between them. The CDR3 sequence is CASSIRDEAFF. CDR3 bases: TGTGCCAGTAGTATTCGGGACGAAGCTTTCTTT.

J is TRBJ1-5 and V is TRBV2, with D perhaps TRBD1 (5 bases). This CDR3 comprises 15 residues. Trimming stripped 6 bases from V and 8 bases from J, with 20 bases between. The germline gives CDR1 SNHLY, CDR2 FYNNEI. The CDR3: CASSVDSGLTKPQHF. The CDR3 bases are TGTGCCAGCAGCGTCGACAGCGGTCTTACAAAGCCCCAGCATTTT.